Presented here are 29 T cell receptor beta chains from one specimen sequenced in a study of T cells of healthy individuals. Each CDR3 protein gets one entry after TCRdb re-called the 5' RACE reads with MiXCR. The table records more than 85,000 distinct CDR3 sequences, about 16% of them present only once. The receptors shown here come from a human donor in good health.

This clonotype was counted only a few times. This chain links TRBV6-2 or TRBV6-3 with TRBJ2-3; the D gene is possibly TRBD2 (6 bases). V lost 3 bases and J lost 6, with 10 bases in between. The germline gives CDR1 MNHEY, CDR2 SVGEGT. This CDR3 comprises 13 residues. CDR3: CASSYRETDTQYF. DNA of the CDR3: TGTGCCAGCAGTTATCGGGAGACGGATACGCAGTATTTT.

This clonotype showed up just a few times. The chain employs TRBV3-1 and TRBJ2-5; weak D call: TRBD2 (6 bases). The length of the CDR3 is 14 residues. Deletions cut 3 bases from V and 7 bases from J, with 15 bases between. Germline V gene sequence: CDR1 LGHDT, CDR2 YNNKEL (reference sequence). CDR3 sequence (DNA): TGTGCCAGCAGCCAGGACCCGGGGGTAGGGACCCAGTACTTC. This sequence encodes CASSQDPGVGTQYF.

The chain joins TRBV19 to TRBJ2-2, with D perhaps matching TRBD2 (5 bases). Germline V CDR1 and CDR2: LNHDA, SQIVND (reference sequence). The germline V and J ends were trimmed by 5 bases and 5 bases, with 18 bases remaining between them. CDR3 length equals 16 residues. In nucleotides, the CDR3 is TGTGCCAGTAGTCTTAAGTTTGGAGGAGGAACCGGGGAGCTGTTTTTT. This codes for CASSLKFGGGTGELFF.

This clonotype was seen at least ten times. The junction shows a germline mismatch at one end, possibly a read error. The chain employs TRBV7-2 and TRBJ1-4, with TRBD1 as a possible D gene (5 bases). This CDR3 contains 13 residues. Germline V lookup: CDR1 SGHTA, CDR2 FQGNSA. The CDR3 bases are TGTGCCAGCAGCGCCTCACGGGGGAGCAGGGAGGTGTTT. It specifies CASSASRGSREVF.

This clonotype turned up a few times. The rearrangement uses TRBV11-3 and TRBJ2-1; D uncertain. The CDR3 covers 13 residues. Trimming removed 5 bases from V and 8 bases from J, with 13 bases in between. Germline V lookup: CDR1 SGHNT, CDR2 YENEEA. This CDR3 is CASSHPRSYEQFF. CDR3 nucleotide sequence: TGTGCCAGCAGCCACCCCCGTTCTTATGAGCAGTTCTTC. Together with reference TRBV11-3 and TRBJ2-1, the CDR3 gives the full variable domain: EAGVVQSPRYKIIEKKQPVAFWCNPISGHNTLYWYLQNLGQGPELLIRYENEEAVDDSQLPKDRFSAERLKGVDSTLKIQPAELGDSAVYLCASSHPRSYEQFFGPGTRLTVL.

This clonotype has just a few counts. CDR3 in amino acids: CASSHTGVADTQYF. The CDR3 DNA reads as TGCGCCAGCAGCCATACGGGAGTCGCAGATACGCAGTATTTT. The J gene is TRBJ2-3, the V gene TRBV4-1, with a possible D match to TRBD2 (6 bases). Per germline, CDR1 MGHRA and CDR2 YSYEKL. The length of the CDR3 is 14 residues. Trimming stripped 3 bases from V and 4 bases from J, with 11 bases between.

This CDR3 is CASSPPSGTQYF. The CDR3 coding sequence is TGTGCCAGCAGCCCCCCTAGCGGGACCCAGTACTTC. The chain links TRBV7-9 to TRBJ2-5; 7 bases map to TRBD2. After removal of 5 bases from V and 7 bases from J, the junction contained 4 bases not matched to a gene. CDR1 and CDR2 from the germline V gene are SEHNR and FQNEAQ (reference sequence). This CDR3 has 12 residues.

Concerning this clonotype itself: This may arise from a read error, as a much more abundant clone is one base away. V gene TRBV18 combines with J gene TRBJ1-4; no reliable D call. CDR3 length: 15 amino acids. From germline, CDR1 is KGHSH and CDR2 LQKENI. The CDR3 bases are TGTGCCAACTCACCTATGGGTCAGACTAATGAAAAACTGTTTTTT. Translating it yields CANSPMGQTNEKLFF.

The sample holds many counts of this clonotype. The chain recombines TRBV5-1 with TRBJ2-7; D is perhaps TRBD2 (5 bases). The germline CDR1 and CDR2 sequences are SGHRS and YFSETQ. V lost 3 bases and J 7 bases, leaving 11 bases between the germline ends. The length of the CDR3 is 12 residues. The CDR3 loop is CASSSPREEQYF. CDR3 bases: TGCGCCAGCAGCTCCCCAAGGGAGGAGCAGTACTTC.

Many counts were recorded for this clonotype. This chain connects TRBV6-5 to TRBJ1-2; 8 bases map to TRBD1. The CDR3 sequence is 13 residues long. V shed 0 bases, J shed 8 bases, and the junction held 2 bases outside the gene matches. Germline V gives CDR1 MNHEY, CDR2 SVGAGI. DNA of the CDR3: TGTGCCAGCAGTTACTCAGGGACAGGAGGCTACACCTTC. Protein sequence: CASSYSGTGGYTF.

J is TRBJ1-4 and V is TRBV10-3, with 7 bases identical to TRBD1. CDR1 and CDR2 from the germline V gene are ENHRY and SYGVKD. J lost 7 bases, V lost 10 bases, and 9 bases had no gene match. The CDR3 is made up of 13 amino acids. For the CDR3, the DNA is TGTGCCACCTCGTTCCGGGACAGTGAAAAACTGTTTTTT. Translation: CATSFRDSEKLFF.

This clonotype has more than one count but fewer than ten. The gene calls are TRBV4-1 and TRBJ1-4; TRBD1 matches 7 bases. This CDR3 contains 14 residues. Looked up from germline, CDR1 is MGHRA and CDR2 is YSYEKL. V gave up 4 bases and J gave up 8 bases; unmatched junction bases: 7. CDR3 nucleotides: TGCGCCAGCAGCCGACAGGGTGGAGGGGAAAAACTGTTTTTT. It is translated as CASSRQGGGEKLFF.

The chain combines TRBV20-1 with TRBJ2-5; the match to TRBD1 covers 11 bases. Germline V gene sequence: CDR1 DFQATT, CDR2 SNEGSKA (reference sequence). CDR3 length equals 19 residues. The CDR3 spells CSSQPGTGGSTRYQETQYF. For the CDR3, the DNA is TGCAGCTCCCAGCCCGGGACAGGGGGGAGCACACGGTACCAAGAGACCCAGTACTTC.

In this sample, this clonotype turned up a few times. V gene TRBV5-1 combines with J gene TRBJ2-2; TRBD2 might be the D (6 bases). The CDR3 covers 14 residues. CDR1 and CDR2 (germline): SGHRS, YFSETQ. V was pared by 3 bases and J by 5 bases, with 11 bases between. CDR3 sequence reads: CASSWGVPTGELFF. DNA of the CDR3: TGCGCCAGCAGCTGGGGGGTCCCTACCGGGGAGCTGTTTTTT.

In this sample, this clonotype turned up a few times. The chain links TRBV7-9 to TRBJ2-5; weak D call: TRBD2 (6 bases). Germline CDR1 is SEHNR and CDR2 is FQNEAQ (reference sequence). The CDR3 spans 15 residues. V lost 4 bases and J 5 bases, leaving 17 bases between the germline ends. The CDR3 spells CASSSRDLFWETQYF. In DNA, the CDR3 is TGTGCCAGCAGCTCCCGGGACTTATTCTGGGAGACCCAGTACTTC.

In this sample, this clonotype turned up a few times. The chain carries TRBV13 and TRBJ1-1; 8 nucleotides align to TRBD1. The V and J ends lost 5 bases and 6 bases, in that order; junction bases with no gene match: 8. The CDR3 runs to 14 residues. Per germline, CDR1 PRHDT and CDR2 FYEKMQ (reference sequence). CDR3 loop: CASSIQGGVAEAFF. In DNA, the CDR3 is TGTGCCAGCAGCATACAGGGGGGTGTCGCTGAAGCTTTCTTT.

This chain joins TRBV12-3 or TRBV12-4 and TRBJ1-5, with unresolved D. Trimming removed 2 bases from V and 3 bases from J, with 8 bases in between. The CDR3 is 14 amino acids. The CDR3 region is CASSLYATNQPQHF. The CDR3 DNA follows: TGTGCCAGCAGTTTATACGCAACCAATCAGCCCCAGCATTTT.

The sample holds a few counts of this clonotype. The CDR3 DNA reads TGTGCCAGCTCACCGAGGGTCAACGAGCAGTACTTC. Translation: CASSPRVNEQYF. J is TRBJ2-7 and V is TRBV18, with D tentatively TRBD2 (5 bases). This CDR3 contains 12 residues. The V gene lost 3 bases and the J gene lost 5 bases, with 8 bases spanning the gap. Germline V CDR1 and CDR2: KGHSH, LQKENI. Based on the CDR3 plus reference TRBV18 and TRBJ2-7, the full variable domain is NAGVMQNPRHLVRRRGQEARLRCSPMKGHSHVYWYRQLPEEGLKFMVYLQKENIIDESGMPKERFSAEFPKEGPSILRIQQVVRGDSAAYFCASSPRVNEQYFGPGTRLTVT.

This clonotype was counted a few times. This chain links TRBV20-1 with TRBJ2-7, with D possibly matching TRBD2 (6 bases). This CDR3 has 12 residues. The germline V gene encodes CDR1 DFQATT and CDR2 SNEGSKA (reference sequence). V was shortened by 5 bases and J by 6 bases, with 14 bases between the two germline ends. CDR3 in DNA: TGCAGTGCTTCAAGAGGAGGGTCCGAGCAGTACTTC. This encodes CSASRGGSEQYF.

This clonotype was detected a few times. The CDR3 protein is CASSSRQNQETQYF. The CDR3 DNA sequence: TGTGCCAGCAGTTCAAGACAGAATCAAGAGACCCAGTACTTC. The chain uses TRBV6-2 or TRBV6-3 and TRBJ2-5; perhaps TRBD1 as D (5 bases). V shed 4 bases and J shed 2 bases, with 11 bases lying between them. The CDR3 has 14 amino acids. The germline gives CDR1 MNHEY, CDR2 SVGEGT.

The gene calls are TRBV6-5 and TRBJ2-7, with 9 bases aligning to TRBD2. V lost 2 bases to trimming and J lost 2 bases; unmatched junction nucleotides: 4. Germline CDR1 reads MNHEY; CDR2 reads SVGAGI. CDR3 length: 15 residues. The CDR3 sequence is CASSYGAGGPYEQYF. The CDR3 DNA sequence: TGTGCCAGCAGTTACGGTGCGGGGGGGCCCTACGAGCAGTACTTC.

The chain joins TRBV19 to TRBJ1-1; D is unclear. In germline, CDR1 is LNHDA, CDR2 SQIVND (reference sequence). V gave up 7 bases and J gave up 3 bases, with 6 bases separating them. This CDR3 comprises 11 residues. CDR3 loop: CASTRHTEAFF. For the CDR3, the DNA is TGTGCCAGTACTCGGCACACTGAAGCTTTCTTT.

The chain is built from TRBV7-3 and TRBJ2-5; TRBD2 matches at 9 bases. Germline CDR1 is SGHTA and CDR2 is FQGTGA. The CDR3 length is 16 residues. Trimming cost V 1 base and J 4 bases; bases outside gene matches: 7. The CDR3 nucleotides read TGTGCCAGCAGCTTAATGGCGCGGGGGGGCCGAGAGACCCAGTACTTC. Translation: CASSLMARGGRETQYF.

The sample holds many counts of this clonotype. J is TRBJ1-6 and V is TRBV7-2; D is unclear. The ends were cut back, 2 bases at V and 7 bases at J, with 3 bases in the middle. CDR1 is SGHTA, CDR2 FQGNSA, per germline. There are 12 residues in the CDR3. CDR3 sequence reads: CASSLPNSPLHF. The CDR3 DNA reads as TGTGCCAGCAGCTTACCGAATTCACCCCTCCACTTT.

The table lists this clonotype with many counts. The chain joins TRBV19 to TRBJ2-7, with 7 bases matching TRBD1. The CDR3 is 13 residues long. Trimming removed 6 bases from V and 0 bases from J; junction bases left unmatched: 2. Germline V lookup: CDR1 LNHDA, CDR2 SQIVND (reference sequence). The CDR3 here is CASSRDSSYEQYF. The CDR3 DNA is TGTGCCAGTAGCCGGGACAGCTCCTACGAGCAGTACTTC.

The CDR3 reads CASSSSGTGKADTQYF. DNA for the CDR3: TGTGCCAGCAGCTCCTCCGGGACAGGGAAAGCAGATACGCAGTATTTT. J is TRBJ2-3 and V is TRBV7-2, with 9 positions matching TRBD1. This CDR3 region has 16 residues. V shed 4 bases and J 4 bases; nucleotides not matched to a gene: 9. Looked up from germline, CDR1 is SGHTA and CDR2 is FQGNSA.

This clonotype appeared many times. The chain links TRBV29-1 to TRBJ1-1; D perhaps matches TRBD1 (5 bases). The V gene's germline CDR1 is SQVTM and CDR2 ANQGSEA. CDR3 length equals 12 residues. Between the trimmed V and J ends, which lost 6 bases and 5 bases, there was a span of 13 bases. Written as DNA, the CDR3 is TGCAGCGTCAATTCTGGGGGTACTGAAGCTTTCTTT. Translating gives CSVNSGGTEAFF. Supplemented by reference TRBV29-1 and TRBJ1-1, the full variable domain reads SAVISQKPSRDICQRGTSLTIQCQVDSQVTMMFWYRQQPGQSLTLIATANQGSEATYESGFVIDKFPISRPNLTFSTLTVSNMSPEDSSIYLCSVNSGGTEAFFGQGTRLTVV.

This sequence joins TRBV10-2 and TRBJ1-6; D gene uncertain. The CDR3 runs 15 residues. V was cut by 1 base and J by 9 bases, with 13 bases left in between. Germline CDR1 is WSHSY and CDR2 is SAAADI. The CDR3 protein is CASSEFPGMVSPLHF. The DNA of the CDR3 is TGCGCCAGCAGTGAGTTTCCGGGAATGGTTTCACCCCTCCACTTT.

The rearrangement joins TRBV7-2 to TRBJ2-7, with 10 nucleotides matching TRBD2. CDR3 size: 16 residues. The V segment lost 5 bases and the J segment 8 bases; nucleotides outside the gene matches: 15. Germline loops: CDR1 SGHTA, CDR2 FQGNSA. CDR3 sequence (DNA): TGTGCCAGCAGCCAGCCCTCTAGCGGGGGACCCAGGAAGCAGTACTTC. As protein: CASSQPSSGGPRKQYF. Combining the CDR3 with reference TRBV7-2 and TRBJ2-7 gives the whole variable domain GAGVSQSPSNKVTEKGKDVELRCDPISGHTALYWYRQSLGQGLEFLIYFQGNSAPDKSGLPSDRFSAERTGGSVSTLTIQRTQQEDSAVYLCASSQPSSGGPRKQYFGPGTRLTVT.